What follows describes a single TCR beta chain. Antigen: not known. Assay: immunoSEQ multiplex PCR; the TCRdb copy retains only in-frame clones and omits some. Counted here are about 350,000 clones, around 92% occurring once; the ten biggest clones make up 3% to 5%. The sample originates from a study of Ad26.COV2.S vaccination and SARS-CoV-2 variants. The study's findings and limits: Ad26.COV2.S recipients had broader spike-specific TCRs (P = 0.0014).

V gave up 4 bases and J gave up 0 bases; unmatched junction bases: 9. This CDR3 region has 19 residues. Germline V gene lookup returns CDR1 LGHDT and CDR2 YNNKEL (reference sequence). The chain employs TRBV3-1 (or the pseudogene TRBV3-2) and TRBJ2-6; 10 bases align to TRBD1. The sequence derives from a human donor who had recovered from COVID-19. The material was peripheral blood, obtained after recovery from COVID-19. CDR3 loop: CASSPLPGTGDSGANVLTF. The CDR3, as DNA: TGTGCCAGCAGCCCCCTACCCGGGACAGGGGACTCTGGGGCCAACGTCCTGACTTTC.